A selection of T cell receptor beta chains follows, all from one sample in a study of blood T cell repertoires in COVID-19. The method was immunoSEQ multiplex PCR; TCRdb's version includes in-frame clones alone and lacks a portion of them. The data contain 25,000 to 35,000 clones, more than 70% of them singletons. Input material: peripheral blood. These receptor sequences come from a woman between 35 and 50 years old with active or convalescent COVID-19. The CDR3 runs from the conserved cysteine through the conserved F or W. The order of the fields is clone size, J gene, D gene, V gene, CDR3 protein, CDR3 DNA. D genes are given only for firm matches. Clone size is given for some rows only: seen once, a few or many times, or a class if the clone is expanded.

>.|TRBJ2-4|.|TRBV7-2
CASTRGAREKKNIQYF
TGTGCCAGCACCAGGGGGGCAAGAGAGAAAAAAAACATTCAGTACTTC
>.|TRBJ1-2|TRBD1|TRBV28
CASSPTGNYGYTF
TGTGCCAGCAGTCCGACAGGGAACTATGGCTACACCTTC
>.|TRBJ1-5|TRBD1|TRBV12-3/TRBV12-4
CASRRRGQQPQHF
TGTGCCAGCAGACGCAGGGGGCAGCAGCCCCAGCATTTT
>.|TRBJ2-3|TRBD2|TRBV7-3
CASSSGGLAGADTQYF
TGTGCCAGCAGCTCGGGGGGGCTAGCTGGCGCAGATACGCAGTATTTT
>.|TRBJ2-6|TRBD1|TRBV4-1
CASSRPGQGASGANVLTF
TGCGCCAGCAGCCGACCGGGACAGGGGGCGAGTGGGGCCAACGTCCTGACTTTC
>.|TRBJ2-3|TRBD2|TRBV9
CASSVDPAGAQDTQYF
TGTGCCAGCAGCGTAGACCCAGCGGGGGCCCAAGATACGCAGTATTTT
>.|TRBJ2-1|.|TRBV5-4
CASSQNNEQFF
TGTGCCAGCAGCCAAAACAATGAGCAGTTCTTC
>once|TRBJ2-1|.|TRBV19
CASSIEERAPRSYNEQFF
TGTGCCAGTAGTATAGAGGAGAGGGCGCCCCGCTCCTACAATGAGCAGTTCTTC
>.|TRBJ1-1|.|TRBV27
CASSSPPRYTEAFF
TGTGCCAGCAGCTCCCCCCCACGGTACACTGAAGCTTTCTTT
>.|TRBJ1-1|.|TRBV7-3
CASSLHRNTEAFF
TGTGCCAGCAGCTTGCACAGGAACACTGAAGCTTTCTTT
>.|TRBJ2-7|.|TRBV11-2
CASSSTGDPEQYF
TGTGCCAGCAGCTCCACGGGAGATCCCGAGCAGTACTTC
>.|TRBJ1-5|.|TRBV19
CASTLKQGHQPQHF
TGTGCCAGTACCCTGAAACAGGGTCATCAGCCCCAGCATTTT
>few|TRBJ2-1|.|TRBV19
CASSIGRGLHAYNEQFF
TGTGCCAGTAGTATAGGTAGAGGGCTACATGCGTACAATGAGCAGTTCTTC
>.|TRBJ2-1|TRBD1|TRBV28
CASSAQGAPYNEQFF
TGTGCCAGCAGCGCACAGGGGGCGCCTTACAATGAGCAGTTCTTC
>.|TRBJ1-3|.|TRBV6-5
CASGQNGGNTIYF
TGTGCCAGTGGACAGAACGGTGGAAACACCATATATTTT
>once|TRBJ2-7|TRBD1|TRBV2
CASSQGQGAYEQYF
TGTGCCAGCAGCCAGGGACAGGGTGCCTACGAGCAGTACTTC
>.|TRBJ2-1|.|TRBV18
CASSPFGGYNEQFF
TGTGCCAGCTCACCTTTCGGGGGCTACAATGAGCAGTTCTTC
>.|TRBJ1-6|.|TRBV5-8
CASSLVEGALTYNSPLHF
TGTGCCAGCAGCTTGGTGGAGGGAGCTTTGACCTATAATTCACCCCTCCACTTT
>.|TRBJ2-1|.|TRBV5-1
CASSFGAARFF
TGCGCCAGCAGCTTTGGGGCAGCCCGCTTCTTC
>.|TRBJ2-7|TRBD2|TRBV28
CASRLAGRLFYEQYF
TGTGCCAGCAGATTAGCGGGAAGACTCTTCTACGAGCAGTACTTC
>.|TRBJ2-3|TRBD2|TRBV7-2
CASSLGRGRSDTQYF
TGTGCCAGCAGCTTAGGCCGCGGGAGGTCAGATACGCAGTATTTT
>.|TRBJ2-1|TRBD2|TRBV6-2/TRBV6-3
CASSDQRGQNEQFF
TGTGCCAGCAGCGACCAGCGGGGTCAAAATGAGCAGTTCTTC
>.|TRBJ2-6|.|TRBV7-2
CASSLSFSGANVLTF
TGTGCCAGCAGCTTAAGCTTCTCTGGGGCCAACGTCCTGACTTTC